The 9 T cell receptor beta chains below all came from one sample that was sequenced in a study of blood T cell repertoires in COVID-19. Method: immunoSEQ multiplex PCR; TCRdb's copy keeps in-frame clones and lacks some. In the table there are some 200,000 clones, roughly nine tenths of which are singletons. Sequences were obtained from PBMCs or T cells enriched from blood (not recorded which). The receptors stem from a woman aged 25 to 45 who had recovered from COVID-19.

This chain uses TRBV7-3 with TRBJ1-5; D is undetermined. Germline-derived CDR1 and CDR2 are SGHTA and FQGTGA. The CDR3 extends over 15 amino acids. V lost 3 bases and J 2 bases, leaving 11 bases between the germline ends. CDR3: CASSFLPRGNQPQHF. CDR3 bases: TGTGCCAGCAGCTTTTTACCGCGGGGCAATCAGCCCCAGCATTTT.

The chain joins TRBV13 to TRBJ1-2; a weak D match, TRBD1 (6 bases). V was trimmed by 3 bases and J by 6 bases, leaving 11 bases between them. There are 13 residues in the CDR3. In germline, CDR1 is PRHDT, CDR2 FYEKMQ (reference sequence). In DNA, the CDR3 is TGTGCCAGCAGCTTTGGGAGGGGGAATGGCTACACCTTC. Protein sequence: CASSFGRGNGYTF.

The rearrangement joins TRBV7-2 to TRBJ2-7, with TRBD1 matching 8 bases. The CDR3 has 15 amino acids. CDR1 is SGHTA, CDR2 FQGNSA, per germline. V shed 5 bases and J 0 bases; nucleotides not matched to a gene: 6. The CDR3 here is CASSARQGSSYEQYF. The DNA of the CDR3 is TGTGCCAGCAGCGCCCGACAGGGGAGCTCCTACGAGCAGTACTTC.

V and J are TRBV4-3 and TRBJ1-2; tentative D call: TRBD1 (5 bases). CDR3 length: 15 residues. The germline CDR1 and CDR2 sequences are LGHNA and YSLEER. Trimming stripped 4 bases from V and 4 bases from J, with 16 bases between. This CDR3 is CASSPGRQGTYGYTF. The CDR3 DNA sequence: TGCGCCAGCAGCCCAGGACGTCAGGGAACCTATGGCTACACCTTC.

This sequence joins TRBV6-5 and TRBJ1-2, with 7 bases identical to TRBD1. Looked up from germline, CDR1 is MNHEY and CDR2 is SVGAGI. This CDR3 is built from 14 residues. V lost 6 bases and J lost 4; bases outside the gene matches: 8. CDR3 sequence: CASRSWDSGYGYTF. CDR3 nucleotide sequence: TGTGCCAGCAGGAGTTGGGACAGCGGCTATGGCTACACCTTC.

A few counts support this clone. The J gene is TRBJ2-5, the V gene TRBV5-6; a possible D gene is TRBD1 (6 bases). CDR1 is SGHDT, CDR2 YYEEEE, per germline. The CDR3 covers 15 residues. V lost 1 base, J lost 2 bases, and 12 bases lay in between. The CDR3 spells CASSLTSGAQETQYF. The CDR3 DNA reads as TGTGCCAGCAGCTTGACCTCAGGGGCGCAAGAGACCCAGTACTTC.

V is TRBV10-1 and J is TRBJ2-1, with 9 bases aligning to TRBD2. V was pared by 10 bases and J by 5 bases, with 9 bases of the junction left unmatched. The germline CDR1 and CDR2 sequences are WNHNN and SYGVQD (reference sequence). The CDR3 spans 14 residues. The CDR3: CATGLAVTDNEQFF. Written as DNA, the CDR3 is TGCGCCACGGGACTAGCAGTCACCGACAATGAGCAGTTCTTC.

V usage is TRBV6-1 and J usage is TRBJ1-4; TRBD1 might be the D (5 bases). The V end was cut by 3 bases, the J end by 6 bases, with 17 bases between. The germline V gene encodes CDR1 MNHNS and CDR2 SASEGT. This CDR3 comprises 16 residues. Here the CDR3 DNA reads TGTGCCAGCAGTGACGGTGTCAGGGATGATGATGAAAAACTGTTTTTT. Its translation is CASSDGVRDDDEKLFF.

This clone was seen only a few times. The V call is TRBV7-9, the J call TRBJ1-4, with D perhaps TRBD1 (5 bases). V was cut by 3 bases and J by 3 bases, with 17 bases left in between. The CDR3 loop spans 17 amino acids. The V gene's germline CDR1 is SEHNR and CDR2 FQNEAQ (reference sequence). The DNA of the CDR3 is TGTGCCAGCAGCTTGTCGGCGGGGGTAGGGTCTAATGAAAAACTGTTTTTT. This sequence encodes CASSLSAGVGSNEKLFF.